This T cell receptor beta chain was observed in a study of cytomegalovirus exposure and HLA in healthy donors (dated by TCRdb to 2015 to 2018). For the study in its entirety: An earlier analysis of about 530 of the donors reported over 250 Gb of sequence data and about 120 million unique TCR beta sequences obtained from approximately 180 million T cells. Typing coverage differed by locus: A, B, C, DRB1 and DQB1 were typed in roughly 620-630 donors, DQA1 in about 500, DPA1 in nearly 610, and DPB1 in 400 to 480. Among the roughly 390 genotyped donors, under 90% belonged to the genetic ancestry cluster associated with self-reported Caucasian donors. Using immunosequencing, the study profiled T cell repertoires from approximately 700 subjects and related those repertoires to cytomegalovirus serostatus. The study aimed to test whether cataloging public T cell receptors could reveal signatures of past pathogen exposure. To predict cytomegalovirus infection status, the study combined high-throughput TCR immunosequencing, statistical association of individual TCRs with disease status, and machine learning. An early release that covered several hundred HLA-typed donors contained 250 to 350 gigabases of sequencing data and about 93 million unique TCR sequences. Among 350 to 400 genotyped donors of the cohort, an average of approximately 240,000 unique TCR beta nucleotide sequences were sequenced per donor, around 20% of them non-productive. HLA typing included class I and class II loci at four-digit resolution. Rather than using new phenotypic data, the later analysis identified candidate immune exposures from TCR beta sequences and from how often those sequences occurred across donors. A later genetic analysis took genome-wide SNP genotypes for about 55% of the 666 donors and used that subset as a discovery cohort. Besides the first cohort of roughly 640 subjects, a separate validation cohort made up of 120 different subjects was used. Donor age, sex, ethnicity and CMV serostatus were collected together with the repertoire data. All discovery cohort repertoires had been generated using a single sequencing platform. A few DR-DQ haplotypes were treated as single units for association and clustering because of strong linkage in the cohort. An earlier analysis of several hundred of the donors used high-throughput TCR beta sequencing to judge whether each TCR beta V gene segment behaved as functional or pseudogenic. A later analysis re-analyzed previously published TCR beta repertoires from hundreds of donors and added high-resolution HLA genotyping to study TCR occurrence patterns.

On this clone: There is no known antigen for this receptor. Base qualities are missing; no much larger clone stands one base away.

The protocol used for the library was the immunoSEQ multiplex PCR assay. A mixture of 60 forward primers for TCR Vbeta segments and 13 reverse primers for TCR Jbeta segments was used in the multiplex PCR. Amplification of the CDR3 region of rearranged TCR beta genes was performed with a multiplex PCR assay on genomic DNA. The amplified TCR beta libraries were sequenced on the Illumina HiSeq System as 87-base-pair reads. In the original analysis: A later analysis counted approximately 76 million unique TCR beta chains across the 600 to 850 repertoires, and about 10 million of these chains were shared by at least two donors. Raw reads were error-corrected and collapsed into unique sequences by a nearest-neighbor algorithm in which closely related sequences were merged to remove PCR and sequencing errors. To assign V, D and J gene segments, CDR3 sequences were aligned to IMGT reference sequences. For a sequence to be retained, a match of at least six nucleotides to both a V gene segment and a J gene segment was required. A rearrangement counted as productive if the CDR3 had no stop codons and remained in frame with V and J, and every other rearrangement counted as non-productive. CDR3 was defined according to IMGT convention as the region running from the second conserved V-encoded cysteine to the conserved J-encoded phenylalanine. Sequences without an unambiguous match to a single V gene segment were excluded from the earlier analysis of about 640 of the donors. An earlier analysis of a few hundred of the donors classified V segments as functional when productive rearrangements were above 56.7% and as segregating when the standard deviation between donors was above 5%. To diagnose cytomegalovirus status from the catalog of TCR beta chain sequences, a statistical classification framework was built. In a later analysis, V and J genes were assigned by comparing TCR nucleotide sequences against IMGT/GENE-DB human TR gene sequences. A later analysis assigned CDR3 sequences and most-parsimonious VDJ recombination scenarios with the TCRdist pipeline. In a later analysis, each TCR beta chain was defined by its CDR3 amino acid sequence together with its V-gene family, and reads without a unique V-gene family were excluded. In a later analysis, fewer than 650 highly shared, low-generation-probability nucleotide sequences were removed to address suspected cross-contamination and a sequencing artifact. In a later analysis, a clonal expansion index was calculated for each public chain from normalized within-repertoire ranks of inferred template counts. In a later analysis, generation probabilities were computed using a VDJ recombination model fitted to out-of-frame rearrangements, and the results were checked against IGoR. Hypergeometric tests were used in a later analysis to score TCR-TCR, TCR-HLA and TCR-CMV co-occurrence, with a repertoire-size bias correction applied to the TCR pairs. A later analysis estimated false discovery rates by permuting HLA or CMV assignments 20 times. In a later analysis, co-occurring TCRs were grouped using DBSCAN, with TCRdist sequence similarity added in when clustering inside HLA-allele-positive subsets. For co-occurrence clustering, repertoires with fewer than 30,000 or more than 120,000 public chains were excluded, along with four to six repertoires with anomalous nucleotide sharing. TCRdb took this table from immuneACCESS and kept in-frame rearrangements with V and J called. Such tables lack part of the clones; where checked against another copy, unresolved V genes explain under half of the gap, and the rest is unexplained. That table gives V, J and clone size, and the DNA gave D and trimming. The sample yields roughly 120,000 clones; around four fifths were counted once. The ten largest clones capture around 4% of the sample.

From the cysteine through the phenylalanine, the CDR3 covers 16 amino acids. Only the CDR3 part of the read is kept: 48 bases, read in frame from the first base. V loses 0 bases at its end and J loses 0 bases; junction bases beyond the gene matches: 6. CDR1 and CDR2, looked up from the germline V gene, are SGHDT and YYEEEE. The cohort consisted of 600 or so healthy bone marrow donors. Cohort members were all nominally healthy when sampled, although unrecorded immune exposures were likely present. The donor tested CMV seronegative, placing the donor among the 350 to 400 seronegative members of the cohort. Each donor provided a peripheral blood sample, and peripheral blood mononuclear cells were used for TCR beta sequencing. The Qiagen DNeasy Blood Extraction Kit was used to extract genomic DNA from the blood cell samples. Here is what the overall study found, with its caveats: Some 16 rarely observed V segments, including chromosome 9 orphons, were excluded from the earlier analysis of about 610 of the donors because counts were too low. Most TCR sequences were seen in very few donors, while some public TCRs were found in many individuals. This cohort had only TCR beta chains sequenced, and the lack of alpha or paired-chain data limited which features could be detected. The classifier was reported to diagnose cytomegalovirus status with high specificity and sensitivity in both the original cohort and the validation cohort. The 87-base-pair reads could not distinguish some IMGT-functional V segments, including TRBV6-2 and TRBV6-3, so those segments were excluded. Because some donors lacked HLA typing at each locus, the association tests relied only on the typed subset. In a later analysis, TCR association rates were found to vary across HLA loci, with the most associated TCRs seen for DRB1 alleles and the fewest for HLA-C alleles. Compared with equally common non-associated chains, HLA-associated TCR beta chains in a later analysis were more clonally expanded and had lower generation probabilities. Several of the top co-occurrence clusters appeared to be linked to parvovirus B19, influenza, CMV and Epstein-Barr virus, according to a later analysis. For the cohort, immune exposure information was limited to CMV serostatus. A few of the identified cytomegalovirus-associated TCR beta chains were confirmed in vitro to be specific for cytomegalovirus antigens. In an earlier analysis of approximately 590 of the donors, most TCR beta V segments were observed in productive rearrangements about 90% or about 30% of the time, broadly matching IMGT annotations. When HLA alleles, especially DR and DQ, strongly co-occurred, attributing TCR associations to individual alleles was difficult. Linkage disequilibrium might explain the correlated functional status among segregating V segments, but an unknown experimental factor could not be ruled out. In the study, approximately 160 TCR beta chains were listed as associated with cytomegalovirus. A further reported finding was that TCR beta sequences accurately predicted the HLA-A and HLA-B alleles for most subjects in the first cohort. At a false discovery rate of 0.05, a later analysis linked 16,951 TCR beta sequences to specific HLA alleles. In a later genetic analysis, a missense DCLRE1C variant was associated with V-gene and J-gene trimming of TCR beta chains, and the association was replicated in an independent cohort. According to the authors, the approach could potentially be generalized to other disease states and immunological phenotypes. A later analysis found that most CMV-associated TCR beta chains appeared HLA-restricted, with HLA associations seemingly driven largely by CMV exposure. In a later genetic analysis, fewer N-insertions in productive TCRs were reported among donors in an Asian-associated ancestry cluster than the approximately 670-donor mean. Roughly uniform sequencing depth across donors was assumed in presence/absence analyses, although this assumption may not hold. A group of highly shared sequence variants was considered likely to be a technical artifact of the sequencing pipeline.

The source is a woman aged 40 to 50 in good health and CMV-seronegative. Source material: PBMCs. This sequence uses TRBV5-6 and TRBJ2-7, and TRBD1 matches 7 of the central bases. The base sequence is TGTGCCAGCAGCTTGGACAGGGGCCTAATCTCCTACGAGCAGTACTTC. The encoded protein is CASSLDRGLISYEQYF.